The 9 T cell receptor beta chains reported below all come from one sample, sequenced in a study of shared clonotypes between healthy human individuals (dated by TCRdb to between 2020 and 2021). Libraries were prepared through the immunoSEQ multiplex PCR assay. Entries here come from immuneACCESS through TCRdb and include only in-frame sequences with V and J called. Some clones fail to appear in such tables; in the studies checked, an unresolved V gene covers under half of the shortfall, and the cause of the remainder is unknown. Recorded for this sample are some 1,600,000 clones; 95% to 99% of them occurred a single time. The ten largest clonotypes hold 0.45% of the sample. Input material: naive CD4+ T cells sorted from blood. The intended sense of this specimen's cell subset or site label: CD45RA+ positively selected. These receptors originate from a young man in good health.

The J gene is TRBJ2-1, the V gene TRBV15; TRBD1 might be the D (6 bases). The ends were cut back, 1 base at V and 6 bases at J, with 16 bases in the middle. The CDR3 is made up of 16 amino acids. Germline values: CDR1 LNHNV, CDR2 YYDKDF (reference sequence). The CDR3 sequence: CATSRGDLGTINEQFF. The DNA of the CDR3 is TGTGCCACCAGCAGAGGTGATCTCGGGACAATCAATGAGCAGTTCTTC.

The chain combines TRBV10-1 with TRBJ2-2, with a weak D call TRBD2 (5 bases). V gave up 4 bases and J gave up 5 bases, with 17 bases separating them. CDR3 length: 16 residues. Germline values: CDR1 WNHNN, CDR2 SYGVQD (reference sequence). Here the CDR3 DNA reads TGCGCCAGCAGTGTATCGAGAGGGATGAGAACCGGGGAGCTGTTTTTT. Protein product: CASSVSRGMRTGELFF.

The chain couples TRBV5-4 to TRBJ2-5; D not resolved. The CDR3 extends over 13 amino acids. Between the trimmed V and J ends, which lost 4 bases and 3 bases, there was a span of 10 bases. Germline values: CDR1 SGHNT, CDR2 YYREEE (reference sequence). The DNA of the CDR3 is TGTGCCAGCAGCGAGTCGCGGAAAGAGACCCAGTACTTC. Encoded protein: CASSESRKETQYF.

V is TRBV7-2 and J is TRBJ2-7; D is perhaps TRBD1 (6 bases). Trimming stripped 0 bases from V and 0 bases from J, with 12 bases between. Germline CDR1 reads SGHTA; CDR2 reads FQGNSA. This CDR3 is built from 16 residues. For the CDR3, the DNA is TGTGCCAGCAGCTTAGCTAGGGACACCTTCTCCTACGAGCAGTACTTC. Residues: CASSLARDTFSYEQYF.

V usage is TRBV29-1 and J usage is TRBJ1-1, with unresolved D. The V and J ends lost 2 bases and 5 bases respectively, with 12 bases between them. Germline CDR1 and CDR2: SQVTM and ANQGSEA. This CDR3 region has 13 residues. CDR3 protein: CSVEPKLGTEAFF. The CDR3 DNA reads TGCAGCGTTGAACCCAAATTGGGGACTGAAGCTTTCTTT. The full variable domain, completed using reference TRBV29-1 and TRBJ1-1, is SAVISQKPSRDICQRGTSLTIQCQVDSQVTMMFWYRQQPGQSLTLIATANQGSEATYESGFVIDKFPISRPNLTFSTLTVSNMSPEDSSIYLCSVEPKLGTEAFFGQGTRLTVV.

V gene TRBV10-2 combines with J gene TRBJ2-1; 8 bases match TRBD2. Germline trimming cut 3 bases from V and 8 bases from J; bases unmatched to any gene: 6. CDR1 is WSHSY and CDR2 is SAAADI in the germline V gene. The CDR3 is 14 residues long. CDR3 amino acids: CASSEGGRIDEQFF. CDR3 nucleotide sequence: TGCGCCAGCAGTGAAGGCGGGAGGATCGATGAGCAGTTCTTC.

This clone was detected once. The chain couples TRBV5-1 to TRBJ2-7, with TRBD1 matching 7 bases. The CDR3 extends over 17 amino acids. The germline V gene encodes CDR1 SGHRS and CDR2 YFSETQ. J lost 2 bases, V lost 1 base, and 12 bases had no gene match. The CDR3 nucleotides are TGCGCCAGCAGCTTGAGACAGGGTGGTTTGTGGGCCTACGAGCAGTACTTC. It encodes CASSLRQGGLWAYEQYF.

The rearrangement links TRBV18 to TRBJ1-5; D possibly corresponds to TRBD1 (5 bases). V was shortened by 5 bases and J by 5 bases, with 13 bases between the two germline ends. The CDR3 runs 14 residues. Germline CDR1 is KGHSH and CDR2 is LQKENI. The CDR3 protein is CASSDQDTYQPQHF. The CDR3 region has the DNA TGTGCCAGCTCAGATCAGGACACCTATCAGCCCCAGCATTTT.

V is TRBV28 and J is TRBJ1-4, with a tentative D call TRBD1 (5 bases). CDR1 and CDR2 from the germline V gene are MDHEN and SYDVKM. V was shortened by 6 bases and J by 3 bases, with 14 bases between the two germline ends. The CDR3 loop spans 15 amino acids. The CDR3 protein is CASSTRTRANEKLFF. The CDR3 nucleotides are TGTGCCAGCAGCACACGAACCAGGGCTAATGAAAAACTGTTTTTT.